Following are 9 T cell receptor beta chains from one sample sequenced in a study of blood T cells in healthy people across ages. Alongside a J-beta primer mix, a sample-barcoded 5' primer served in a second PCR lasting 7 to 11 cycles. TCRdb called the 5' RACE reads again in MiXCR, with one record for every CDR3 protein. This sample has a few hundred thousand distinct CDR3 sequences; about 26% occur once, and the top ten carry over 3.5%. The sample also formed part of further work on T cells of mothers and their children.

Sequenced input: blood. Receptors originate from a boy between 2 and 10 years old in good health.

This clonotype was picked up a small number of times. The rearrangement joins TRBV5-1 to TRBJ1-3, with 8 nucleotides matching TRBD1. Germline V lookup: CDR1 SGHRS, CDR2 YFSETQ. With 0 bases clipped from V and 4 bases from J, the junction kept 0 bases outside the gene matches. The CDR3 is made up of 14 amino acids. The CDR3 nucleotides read TGCGCCAGCAGCTTGGACAGGGGGGGAAACACCATATATTTT. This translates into CASSLDRGGNTIYF.

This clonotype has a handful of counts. The CDR3 reads CASSLDGNTIYF. The CDR3 DNA is TGTGCCAGCAGCTTAGATGGAAACACCATATATTTT. The V and J genes are TRBV7-9 and TRBJ1-3; D uncertain. The CDR3 is 12 residues long. Germline V gives CDR1 SEHNR, CDR2 FQNEAQ (reference sequence). V dropped 1 base and J dropped 3 bases, with 1 base sitting between them.

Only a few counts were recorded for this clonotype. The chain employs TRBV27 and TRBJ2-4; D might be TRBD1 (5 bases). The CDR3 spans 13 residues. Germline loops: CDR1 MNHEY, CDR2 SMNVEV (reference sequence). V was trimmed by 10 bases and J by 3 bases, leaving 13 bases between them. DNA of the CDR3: TGTGCCATTTGGGGCTTTGGCAAAAACATTCAGTACTTC. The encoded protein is CAIWGFGKNIQYF.

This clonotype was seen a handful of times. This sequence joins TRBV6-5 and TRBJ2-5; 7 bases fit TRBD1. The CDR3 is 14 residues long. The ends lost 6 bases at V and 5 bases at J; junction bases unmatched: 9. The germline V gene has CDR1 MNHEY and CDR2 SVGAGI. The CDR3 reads CASRQTGTWETQYF. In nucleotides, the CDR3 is TGTGCCAGCAGACAGACAGGGACATGGGAGACCCAGTACTTC.

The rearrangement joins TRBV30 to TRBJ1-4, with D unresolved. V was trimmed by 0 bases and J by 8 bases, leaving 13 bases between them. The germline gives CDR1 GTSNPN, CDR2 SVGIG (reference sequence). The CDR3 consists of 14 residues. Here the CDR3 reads CAWSVLGFREKLFF. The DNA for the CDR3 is TGTGCCTGGAGTGTATTAGGTTTCCGGGAAAAACTGTTTTTT.

The CDR3 here is CSAQGTSGGAETQYF. The CDR3 DNA is TGCAGTGCTCAGGGGACTAGCGGGGGGGCTGAGACCCAGTACTTC. The chain employs TRBV20-1 and TRBJ2-5, with 16 bases matching TRBD2. CDR3 length equals 15 residues. Trimming cost V 5 bases and J 5 bases; bases outside gene matches: 5. CDR1 and CDR2 (germline): DFQATT, SNEGSKA (reference sequence).

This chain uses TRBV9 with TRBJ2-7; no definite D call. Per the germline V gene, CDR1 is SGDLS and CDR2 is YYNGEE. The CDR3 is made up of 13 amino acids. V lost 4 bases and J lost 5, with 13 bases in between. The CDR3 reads CASSPWAGDEQYF. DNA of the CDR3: TGTGCCAGCAGCCCTTGGGCTGGAGACGAGCAGTACTTC. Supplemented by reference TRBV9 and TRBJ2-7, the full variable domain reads DSGVTQTPKHLITATGQRVTLRCSPRSGDLSVYWYQQSLDQGLQFLIQYYNGEERAKGNILERFSAQQFPDLHSELNLSSLELGDSALYFCASSPWAGDEQYFGPGTRLTVT.

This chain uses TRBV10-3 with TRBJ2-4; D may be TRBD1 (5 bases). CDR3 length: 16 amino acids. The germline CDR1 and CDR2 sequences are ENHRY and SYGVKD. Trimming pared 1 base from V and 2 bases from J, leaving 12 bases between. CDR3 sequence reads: CAISEFEGVSKNIQYF. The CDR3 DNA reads TGTGCCATCAGTGAGTTCGAAGGGGTGTCCAAAAACATTCAGTACTTC.

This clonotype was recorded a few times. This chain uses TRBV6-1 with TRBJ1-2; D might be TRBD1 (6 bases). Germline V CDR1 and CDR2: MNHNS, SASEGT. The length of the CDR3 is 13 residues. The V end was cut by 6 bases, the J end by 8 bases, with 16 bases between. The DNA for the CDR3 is TGTGCCAGCAGATCACAGGGTCAGAGGGGCTACACCTTC. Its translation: CASRSQGQRGYTF.